These T cell receptor beta chains were read from a single sample in a study of OX40 agonist ivuxolimab in advanced cancers. Using immunoSEQ multiplex PCR, the repertoire was profiled, and TCRdb retains in-frame clones only, with some absent. This sample has approximately 86,000 clones; around nine tenths occur once, and the top ten carry 1% to 1.3%. The source material was CD4+ or CD8+ T cells sorted from blood, sampled in a trial of the OX40 agonist ivuxolimab. The receptors stem from an adult with an advanced solid tumor such as melanoma, head and neck, liver or kidney cancer. The CDR3 runs from the conserved cysteine through the conserved F or W. Fields, in order: D gene, J gene, clone size, V gene, CDR3 DNA, CDR3 protein. The D gene is left open where the match is weak. Clone size appears in some rows only: once, few, many, or a class for an expanded clone.

NA TRBJ2-1 NA TRBV5-1 TGCGCCAGCAGCCCATTACAGACCAACAATGAGCAGTTCTTC CASSPLQTNNEQFF
TRBD2 TRBJ2-7 NA TRBV30 TGTGCCTGGAGTGGGGGGAGGGTCCCGTACGAGCAGTACTTC CAWSGGRVPYEQYF
NA TRBJ1-5 NA TRBV19 TGTGCCAGTAGTACAATACAGGGAATCAATCAGCCCCAGCATTTT CASSTIQGINQPQHF
TRBD2 TRBJ2-1 NA TRBV5-1 TGCGCCAGCAGCTATTTAGCGGGTAAGGGTGAGCAGTTCTTC CASSYLAGKGEQFF
NA TRBJ1-1 NA TRBV30 TGTGCCTGGGGTAGGGCCCGAAAGAACACTGAAGCTTTCTTT CAWGRARKNTEAFF
NA TRBJ1-5 NA TRBV19 TGTGCCAGTAGTAAGGAAGGGGCTAAAGGTCAGCCCCAGCATTTT CASSKEGAKGQPQHF
TRBD1 TRBJ2-5 NA TRBV7-9 TGTGCCAGCAGCTTATCAGGGGGAGAGACCCAGTACTTC CASSLSGGETQYF
NA TRBJ1-1 NA TRBV2 TGTGCCAGCAGTGTTGAAATCCAGGCCAACACTGAAGCTTTCTTT CASSVEIQANTEAFF
TRBD2 TRBJ2-1 once TRBV10-3 TGTGCCATCAGTGAGTCCTACTCGACTAGCTACGAGCAGTTCTTC CAISESYSTSYEQFF
TRBD2 TRBJ2-7 NA TRBV4-1 TGCGCCAGCAGCCAAGACGGCTTAGGGACTAGCGGGAGTGATACCTACGAGCAGTACTTC CASSQDGLGTSGSDTYEQYF
NA TRBJ2-5 NA TRBV5-4 TGTGCCAGCAGCTACCCGGGGGAGACCCAGTACTTC CASSYPGETQYF
NA TRBJ2-7 NA TRBV4-3 TGCGCCAGCAGTCTCCATAGGGGGGTATCCGAGCAGTACTTC CASSLHRGVSEQYF
TRBD1 TRBJ1-1 NA TRBV28 TGTGCCAGCAGTACACCACAGGGGAAAGCTTTCTTT CASSTPQGKAFF
NA TRBJ1-2 NA TRBV6-5 TGTGCCAGCAGTCCACAGGGCCTGGGTGGCTACACCTTC CASSPQGLGGYTF